This T cell receptor (beta chain) derives from a study of blood T cell repertoires in COVID-19. Germline V gene lookup returns CDR1 SGHDT and CDR2 YYEEEE. The CDR3 is made up of 13 amino acids. Trimming took 4 bases from V and 4 from J, leaving 12 bases between them. The assay was immunoSEQ multiplex PCR, and TCRdb's table has in-frame clones only and misses some. Of roughly 100,000 clones listed, more than 80% are singletons. This clonotype originated in a human donor in a cohort sampled during active COVID-19. The V gene is TRBV5-6, the J gene TRBJ2-7; maybe TRBD1 (6 bases). Sequenced material: peripheral blood. CDR3 sequence reads: CASSRDTEYEQYF. The DNA for the CDR3 is TGTGCCAGCAGCAGGGACACCGAATACGAGCAGTACTTC.